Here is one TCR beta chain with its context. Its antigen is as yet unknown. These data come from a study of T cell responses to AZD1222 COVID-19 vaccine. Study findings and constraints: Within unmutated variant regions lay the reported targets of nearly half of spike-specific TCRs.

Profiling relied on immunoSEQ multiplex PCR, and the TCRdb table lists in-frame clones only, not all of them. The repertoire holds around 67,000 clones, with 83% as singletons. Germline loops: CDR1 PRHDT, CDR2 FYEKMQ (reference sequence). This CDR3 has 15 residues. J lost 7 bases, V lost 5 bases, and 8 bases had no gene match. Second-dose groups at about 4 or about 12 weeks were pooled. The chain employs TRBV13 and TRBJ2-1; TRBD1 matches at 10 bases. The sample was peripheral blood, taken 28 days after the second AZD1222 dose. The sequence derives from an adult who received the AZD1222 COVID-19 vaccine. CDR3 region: CASSPDRGLGNEQFF. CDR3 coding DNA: TGTGCCAGCAGCCCCGACAGGGGGCTTGGGAATGAGCAGTTCTTC.